The source of this TCR beta chain is a study of OX40 agonist ivuxolimab in advanced cancers. Only in-frame clones appear in the TCRdb table, and some are missing; sequencing was by immunoSEQ multiplex PCR. The table records roughly 60,000 clones, roughly 85% of them present only once. Looked up from germline, CDR1 is SGHTA and CDR2 is FQGTGA. The CDR3 runs 13 residues. V dropped 3 bases and J dropped 9; count of bases not matched to a gene: 3. This clone was found once. The source was CD4+ or CD8+ T cells sorted from blood, collected in a trial of the OX40 agonist ivuxolimab. The TCR sequence derives from an adult with an advanced solid tumor such as melanoma, head and neck, liver or kidney cancer. The chain combines TRBV7-3 with TRBJ2-1, with 9 bases identical to TRBD1. The CDR3 region has the DNA TGTGCCAGCAGCTTCACAGGGGGCACTGAGCAGTTCTTC. Translation gives CASSFTGGTEQFF.